These 9 T cell receptor beta chains were all obtained from the same sample, sequenced in a study of shared clonotypes between healthy human individuals. Positively selected for CCR7, the CD45RO-negative cells used as naive CD8 cells excluded terminally differentiated effector memory CD45RA+ cells. TCRdb keeps only in-frame clones here, not all; method: immunoSEQ multiplex PCR. The sample lists about 2,200,000 clones, just over 90% seen once, with 1.5% to 2% in the top ten. Sequencing was performed on naive CD8+ T cells from PBMCs. The receptors here all came from a man younger than 35 in good health. Some clones in this sample may be carry-over from other donors' samples.

This clone was seen a handful of times. The V call is TRBV5-1, the J call TRBJ1-1; TRBD1 matches 7 bases. V was clipped by 5 bases and J by 0 bases; unmatched bases: 7. Germline-derived CDR1 and CDR2 are SGHRS and YFSETQ. The CDR3 sequence is 15 residues long. CDR3 loop: CASRYSRGVNTEAFF. The CDR3 nucleotides read TGCGCCAGCAGATACAGCAGGGGGGTGAACACTGAAGCTTTCTTT.

Note on this clone: The same CDR3 can be traced to other DNA sequences in this sample. The chain uses TRBV9 and TRBJ2-1; D unresolved. The V end lost 0 bases, the J end lost 0 bases, and 7 bases lay between the germline ends. The CDR3 spans 15 residues. Germline CDR1 reads SGDLS; CDR2 reads YYNGEE. CDR3 sequence reads: CASSVEAVSYNEQFF. The DNA of the CDR3 is TGTGCCAGCAGCGTAGAGGCAGTCTCCTACAATGAGCAGTTCTTC. The full variable domain, its missing parts supplied by reference TRBV9 and TRBJ2-1, is DSGVTQTPKHLITATGQRVTLRCSPRSGDLSVYWYQQSLDQGLQFLIQYYNGEERAKGNILERFSAQQFPDLHSELNLSSLELGDSALYFCASSVEAVSYNEQFFGPGTRLTVL.

The chain employs TRBV19 and TRBJ1-2; D is undetermined. Between the trimmed V and J ends, which lost 5 bases and 4 bases, there was a span of 11 bases. Germline CDR1 and CDR2: LNHDA and SQIVND (reference sequence). The CDR3 is 13 amino acids. CDR3 sequence: CASSRSPLYGYTF. The DNA for the CDR3 is TGTGCCAGTAGTCGGTCACCTCTCTATGGCTACACCTTC. Full variable domain (missing parts from reference TRBV19 and TRBJ1-2): DGGITQSPKYLFRKEGQNVTLSCEQNLNHDAMYWYRQDPGQGLRLIYYSQIVNDFQKGDIAEGYSVSREKKESFPLTVTSAQKNPTAFYLCASSRSPLYGYTFGSGTRLTVV.

The V gene is TRBV27, the J gene TRBJ2-2; D not resolved. V was clipped by 6 bases and J by 3 bases, with 8 bases between them. Germline loops: CDR1 MNHEY, CDR2 SMNVEV (reference sequence). The length of the CDR3 is 13 residues. DNA for the CDR3: TGTGCCAGCAGGGTACTTGACACCGGGGAGCTGTTTTTT. Protein product: CASRVLDTGELFF.

V is TRBV25-1 and J is TRBJ2-7, with a possible D match to TRBD2 (5 bases). Trimming pared 1 base from V and 3 bases from J, leaving 7 bases between. The CDR3 totals 13 residues. Germline CDR1 MGHDK, CDR2 SYGVNS. This chain's CDR3 is CASSESDYYEQYF. For the CDR3, the DNA is TGTGCCAGCAGTGAATCCGACTACTACGAGCAGTACTTC.

The genes are TRBV6-5 and TRBJ2-7, with a possible D match to TRBD2 (5 bases). Germline CDR1 and CDR2: MNHEY and SVGAGI. The CDR3 spans 13 residues. Trimming cost V 10 bases and J 6 bases, with 19 bases left between them. The CDR3 DNA reads TGTGCCACCGCGGGCCGCGTACCCCCCGAGCAGTACTTC. Translated: CATAGRVPPEQYF.

The chain carries TRBV19 and TRBJ1-5; no firm D call. CDR1 and CDR2 from the germline V gene are LNHDA and SQIVND (reference sequence). V lost 5 bases to trimming and J lost 0 bases, with 17 bases between them. The CDR3 length is 17 residues. The CDR3 is CASSPGRSYNSNQPQHF. The CDR3 DNA follows: TGTGCCAGTAGTCCTGGACGGAGCTACAATAGCAATCAGCCCCAGCATTTT.

This clone appeared a few times. J is TRBJ1-5 and V is TRBV7-8; possibly TRBD1 for D (5 bases). In germline, CDR1 is SGHVS, CDR2 FQNEAQ. Trimming cost V 5 bases and J 0 bases, with 8 bases left between them. This CDR3 spans 14 amino acids. In DNA, the CDR3 is TGTGCCAGCAGCGCGACAGTTAGCAATCAGCCCCAGCATTTT. Translated: CASSATVSNQPQHF.

CDR3 protein: CASSFIPLAGEPYEQYF. The CDR3 DNA reads as TGTGCCAGCAGCTTCATACCTCTAGCGGGAGAACCCTACGAGCAGTACTTC. The chain carries TRBV7-8 and TRBJ2-7; TRBD2 matches 10 bases. CDR3 length: 17 amino acids. In germline, CDR1 is SGHVS, CDR2 FQNEAQ. Trimming took 3 bases from V and 2 from J; bases not matched to a gene: 10.